Presented here are 17 T cell receptor beta chains from one specimen sequenced in a study of shared clonotypes between healthy human individuals. Only in-frame clones appear in the TCRdb table, and some are missing; sequencing was by immunoSEQ multiplex PCR. The profile shows about 2 million clones, over 85% of them singletons. The source material was naive CD4+ T cells sorted from blood. The sample's subset: CD45RA+ positively selected. The receptors derive from a man between 18 and 29 years old in good health.

The CDR3 loop is CAISEGQDRFEQYF. CDR3 DNA sequence: TGTGCCATCAGTGAGGGACAGGACAGGTTCGAGCAGTACTTC. The chain recombines TRBV10-3 with TRBJ2-7, with 7 bases aligning to TRBD1. There are 14 residues in the CDR3. Germline V CDR1 and CDR2: ENHRY, SYGVKD. V was pared by 2 bases and J by 6 bases, with 7 bases of the junction left unmatched.

J is TRBJ2-1 and V is TRBV27; 10 bases agree with TRBD2. The germline V gene encodes CDR1 MNHEY and CDR2 SMNVEV (reference sequence). V lost 7 bases and J lost 3; bases outside the gene matches: 3. This CDR3 comprises 14 residues. The CDR3 sequence is CASKLAGNYNEQFF. The CDR3 coding sequence is TGTGCCAGCAAACTAGCGGGGAACTACAATGAGCAGTTCTTC.

The table lists this clone with many counts. Distinct nucleotide sequences in the sample also encode this CDR3. J is TRBJ1-4 and V is TRBV30; D unclear. Trimming stripped 5 bases from V and 7 bases from J, with 11 bases between. This CDR3 contains 12 residues. CDR1 and CDR2 (germline): GTSNPN, SVGIG (reference sequence). The CDR3 here is CAWAPRGEKLFF. For the CDR3, the DNA is TGTGCCTGGGCCCCTCGGGGTGAAAAACTGTTTTTT. Complete variable domain (other parts from reference TRBV30 and TRBJ1-4): SQTIHQWPATLVQPVGSPLSLECTVEGTSNPNLYWYRQAAGRGLQLLFYSVGIGQISSEVPQNLSASRPQDRQFILSSKKLLLSDSGFYLCAWAPRGEKLFFGSGTQLSVL.

V and J are TRBV5-4 and TRBJ2-7; the D is unclear. This CDR3 region has 14 residues. Trimming took 1 base from V and 2 from J, leaving 10 bases between them. Germline assignment: CDR1 SGHNT and CDR2 YYREEE (reference sequence). In DNA, the CDR3 is TGTGCCAGCAGCTTGCGTTCAGACGCCTACGAGCAGTACTTC. Protein: CASSLRSDAYEQYF.

The rearrangement joins TRBV6-1 to TRBJ1-5; unclear D gene. Trimming removed 4 bases at V and 1 base at J, with 8 bases between. This CDR3 is built from 14 residues. Germline V CDR1 and CDR2: MNHNS, SASEGT. CDR3 sequence reads: CASSVSLSNQPQHF. For the CDR3, the DNA is TGTGCCAGCAGTGTAAGTTTAAGCAATCAGCCCCAGCATTTT.

In nucleotides, the CDR3 is TGTGCCAGCAGCGTCGAGTCGAACGGGGTATACACCTTC. Its translation: CASSVESNGVYTF. The V call is TRBV9, the J call TRBJ1-2; D remains ambiguous. Between the trimmed V and J ends, which lost 2 bases and 11 bases, there was a span of 16 bases. The CDR3 consists of 13 residues. Germline-derived CDR1 and CDR2 are SGDLS and YYNGEE.

For this clone: Other DNA sequences in the same sample also yield this CDR3. This chain uses TRBV5-4 with TRBJ2-7; no firm D call. CDR1 and CDR2 from the germline V gene are SGHNT and YYREEE (reference sequence). There are 15 residues in the CDR3. Trimming cost V 0 bases and J 0 bases, with 10 bases left between them. The CDR3 DNA is TGTGCCAGCAGCTTGGAAGCGAGAGCCTCCTACGAGCAGTACTTC. Translated, it gives CASSLEARASYEQYF. The full variable domain, in which reference TRBV5-4 and TRBJ2-7 provide the parts outside the CDR3, is ETGVTQSPTHLIKTRGQQVTLRCSSQSGHNTVSWYQQALGQGPQFIFQYYREEENGRGNFPPRFSGLQFPNYSSELNVNALELDDSALYLCASSLEARASYEQYFGPGTRLTVT.

The chain couples TRBV7-2 to TRBJ1-5; TRBD1 is a possible D gene (6 bases). The V gene lost 1 base and the J gene lost 7 bases, with 11 bases spanning the gap. The CDR3 has 14 residues. Germline V CDR1 and CDR2: SGHTA, FQGNSA. This chain's CDR3 is CASSLEQGRQPQHF. The DNA of the CDR3 is TGTGCCAGCAGCTTAGAACAGGGTCGGCAGCCCCAGCATTTT.

The rearrangement joins TRBV5-4 to TRBJ1-1; 9 nucleotides align to TRBD1. Trimming cost V 3 bases and J 6 bases; bases outside gene matches: 6. CDR1 and CDR2 from the germline V gene are SGHNT and YYREEE (reference sequence). This CDR3 region has 14 residues. As DNA, the CDR3 is TGTGCCAGCAGCTACGGACAGGGGTCGGCTGAAGCTTTCTTT. This codes for CASSYGQGSAEAFF.

The V call is TRBV15, the J call TRBJ1-2, with D uncertain. The CDR3 is made up of 13 amino acids. Germline assignment: CDR1 LNHNV and CDR2 YYDKDF (reference sequence). Trimming took off 1 base at V and 6 bases at J, with 9 bases between the two ends. This CDR3 reads CATSRGRTDGYTF. The DNA of the CDR3 is TGTGCCACCAGCAGAGGTAGAACCGATGGCTACACCTTC.

Details on this clone: This could be a read error, since a much larger clone is one nucleotide away. Other DNA sequences within the sample encode an identical CDR3. V usage is TRBV27 and J usage is TRBJ2-3; possibly TRBD2 for D (5 bases). The CDR3 is made up of 12 amino acids. V lost 8 bases to trimming and J lost 0 bases, with 6 bases between them. In germline, CDR1 is MNHEY, CDR2 SMNVEV (reference sequence). DNA of the CDR3: TGTGCCAGCCGGACTAGCACAGATACGCAGTATTTT. Translating it yields CASRTSTDTQYF.

This sequence joins TRBV30 and TRBJ1-1, with D possibly being TRBD1 (5 bases). V lost 2 bases and J lost 1, with 14 bases in between. Per germline, CDR1 GTSNPN and CDR2 SVGIG (reference sequence). The CDR3 length is 15 residues. The CDR3 coding sequence is TGTGCCTGGAGTAACCTCGGCCAGGGGAACACTGAAGCTTTCTTT. Residues: CAWSNLGQGNTEAFF.

This sequence joins TRBV5-6 and TRBJ1-6; 7 nucleotides agree with TRBD1. The CDR3 length is 15 residues. Germline values: CDR1 SGHDT, CDR2 YYEEEE. V was pared by 0 bases and J by 6 bases, with 3 bases of the junction left unmatched. For the CDR3, the DNA is TGTGCCAGCAGCTTGGGACAGGGTGGTAATTCACCCCTCCACTTT. This translates into CASSLGQGGNSPLHF. The whole variable domain, filled in from reference TRBV5-6 and TRBJ1-6, reads DAGVTQSPTHLIKTRGQQVTLRCSPKSGHDTVSWYQQALGQGPQFIFQYYEEEERQRGNFPDRFSGHQFPNYSSELNVNALLLGDSALYLCASSLGQGGNSPLHFGNGTRLTVT.

V usage is TRBV6-5 and J usage is TRBJ1-1; weak D call: TRBD1 (6 bases). This CDR3 is built from 15 residues. Germline V gives CDR1 MNHEY, CDR2 SVGAGI. V shed 0 bases and J shed 4 bases, with 12 bases lying between them. The DNA of the CDR3 is TGTGCCAGCAGTTACTCTAGGATGGGGGCCACTGAAGCTTTCTTT. This translates into CASSYSRMGATEAFF.

J is TRBJ1-5 and V is TRBV28; tentative D call: TRBD1 (6 bases). The CDR3 contains 16 residues. From germline, CDR1 is MDHEN and CDR2 SYDVKM. The V end was cut by 4 bases, the J end by 2 bases, with 15 bases between. The CDR3 sequence: CASSSTGRGGNQPQHF. CDR3 bases: TGTGCCAGCAGTTCCACAGGGAGGGGGGGCAATCAGCCCCAGCATTTT.

V gene TRBV6-1 combines with J gene TRBJ2-1; D is perhaps TRBD1 (6 bases). From germline, CDR1 is MNHNS and CDR2 SASEGT. Trimming took 6 bases from V and 6 from J, leaving 15 bases between them. This CDR3 is built from 14 residues. For the CDR3, the DNA is TGTGCCAGCAGACAGGGTGCAGTCTTCAATGAGCAGTTCTTC. Translating gives CASRQGAVFNEQFF.

This chain connects TRBV4-1 to TRBJ2-7; D call uncertain. Trimming removed 1 base from V and 0 bases from J, with 10 bases in between. The V gene's germline CDR1 is MGHRA and CDR2 YSYEKL. The CDR3 length is 15 residues. The DNA for the CDR3 is TGCGCCAGCAGCCAAGTTCTGACCATCTCCTACGAGCAGTACTTC. Translating gives CASSQVLTISYEQYF.